This T cell receptor (beta chain) was retrieved from a study of T-cell memory formation after mild COVID-19. Across the study: TCR clusters largely stayed donor specific. Findings and caveats of the study: The study detected some responding clones in pre-infection memory, suggesting cross-reactive memory joined.

As concerns this clonotype: What it recognizes is unknown.

The CDR3 runs to 16 residues. V was clipped by 5 bases and J by 6 bases, with 20 bases between them. After 5'RACE with constant-segment primers, TCR alpha and TCR beta cDNA libraries carrying sample barcodes and UMIs were obtained. TCRdb re-analysed the 5' RACE reads in MiXCR, keeping a single row per CDR3 protein. Here the sample spans roughly 150,000 distinct CDR3 sequences, more than 14% being singletons. This chain links TRBV12-3 or TRBV12-4 with TRBJ2-1, with a possible D match to TRBD1 (5 bases). The sequenced material came from PBMCs or a T cell subset sorted from them (not recorded which). This clonotype was obtained from an adult woman who had mild COVID-19 (a few samples of this study predate the infection). Cell type and time point are not known. The CDR3 DNA is TGTGCCAGCAGTCCAATCCGGTCACAGGCCTCCAATGAGCAGTTCTTC. Translation gives CASSPIRSQASNEQFF.